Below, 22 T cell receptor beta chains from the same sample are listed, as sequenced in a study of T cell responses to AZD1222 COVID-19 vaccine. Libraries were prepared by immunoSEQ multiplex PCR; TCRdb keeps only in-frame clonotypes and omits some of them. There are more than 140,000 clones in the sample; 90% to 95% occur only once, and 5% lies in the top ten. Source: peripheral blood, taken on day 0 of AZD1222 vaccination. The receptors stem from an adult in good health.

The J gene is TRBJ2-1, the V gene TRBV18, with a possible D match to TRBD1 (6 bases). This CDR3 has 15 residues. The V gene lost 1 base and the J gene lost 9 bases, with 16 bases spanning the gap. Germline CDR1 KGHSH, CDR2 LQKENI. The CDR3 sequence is CASSPRQGQRGEQFF. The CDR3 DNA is TGTGCCAGCTCACCACGCCAGGGGCAAAGGGGTGAGCAGTTCTTC.

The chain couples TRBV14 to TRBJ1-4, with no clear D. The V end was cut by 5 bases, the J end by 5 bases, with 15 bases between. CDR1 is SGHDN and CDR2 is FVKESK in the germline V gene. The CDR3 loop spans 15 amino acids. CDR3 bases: TGTGCCAGCAGCTCCCGCGGCTTTCGGAATGAAAAACTGTTTTTT. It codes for CASSSRGFRNEKLFF.

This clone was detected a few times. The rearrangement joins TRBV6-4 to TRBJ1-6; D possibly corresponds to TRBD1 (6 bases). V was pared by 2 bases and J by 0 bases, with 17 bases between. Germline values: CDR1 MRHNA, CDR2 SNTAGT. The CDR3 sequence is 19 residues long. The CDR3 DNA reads TGTGCCAGCAGTGACGAAGAACAGGGTAGAAGCTCCTATAATTCACCCCTCCACTTT. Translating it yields CASSDEEQGRSSYNSPLHF.

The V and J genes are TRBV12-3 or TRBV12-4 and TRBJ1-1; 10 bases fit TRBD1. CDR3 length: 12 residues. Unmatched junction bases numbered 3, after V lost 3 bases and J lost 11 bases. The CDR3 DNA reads TGTGCCAGCAGTTTGGGACAGGGGACGGCTTTCTTT. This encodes CASSLGQGTAFF.

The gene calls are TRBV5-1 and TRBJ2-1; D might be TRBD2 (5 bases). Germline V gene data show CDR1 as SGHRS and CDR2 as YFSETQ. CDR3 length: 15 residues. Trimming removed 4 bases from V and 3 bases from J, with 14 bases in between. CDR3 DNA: TGCGCCAGCAGCCGAGGAGTAAGCGGCTACAATGAGCAGTTCTTC. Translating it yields CASSRGVSGYNEQFF.

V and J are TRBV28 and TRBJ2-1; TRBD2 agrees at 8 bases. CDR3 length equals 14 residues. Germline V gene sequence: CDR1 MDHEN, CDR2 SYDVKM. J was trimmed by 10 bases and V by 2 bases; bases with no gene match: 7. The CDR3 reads CASSLPGGWLEQFF. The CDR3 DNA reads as TGTGCCAGCAGTTTACCGGGAGGGTGGTTAGAGCAGTTCTTC.

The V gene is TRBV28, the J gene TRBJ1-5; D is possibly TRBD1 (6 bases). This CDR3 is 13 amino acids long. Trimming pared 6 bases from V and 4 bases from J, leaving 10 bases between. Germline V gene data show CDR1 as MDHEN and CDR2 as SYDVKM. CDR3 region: CASSETGNQPQHF. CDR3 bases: TGTGCCAGCAGCGAAACAGGGAATCAGCCCCAGCATTTT.

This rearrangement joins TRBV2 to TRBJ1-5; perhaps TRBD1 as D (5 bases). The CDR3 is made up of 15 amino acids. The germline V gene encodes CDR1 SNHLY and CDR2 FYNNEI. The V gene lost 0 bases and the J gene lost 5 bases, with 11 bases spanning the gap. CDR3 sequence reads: CASSEALPGYQPQHF. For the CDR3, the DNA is TGTGCCAGCAGTGAAGCGCTACCAGGGTATCAGCCCCAGCATTTT.

This CDR3 reads CASSQDQVRVYEQFF. CDR3 DNA: TGTGCCAGCAGCCAAGATCAAGTAAGGGTATATGAGCAGTTCTTC. The chain links TRBV14 to TRBJ2-1; D uncertain. V shed 0 bases and J shed 8 bases, with 14 bases lying between them. The germline CDR1 and CDR2 sequences are SGHDN and FVKESK. This CDR3 spans 15 amino acids.

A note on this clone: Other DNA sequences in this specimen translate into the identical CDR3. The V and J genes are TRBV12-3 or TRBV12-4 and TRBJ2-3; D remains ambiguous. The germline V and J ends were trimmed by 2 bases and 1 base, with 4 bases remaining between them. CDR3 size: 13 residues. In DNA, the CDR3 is TGTGCCAGCAGTTTACGGGGCACAGATACGCAGTATTTT. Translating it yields CASSLRGTDTQYF.

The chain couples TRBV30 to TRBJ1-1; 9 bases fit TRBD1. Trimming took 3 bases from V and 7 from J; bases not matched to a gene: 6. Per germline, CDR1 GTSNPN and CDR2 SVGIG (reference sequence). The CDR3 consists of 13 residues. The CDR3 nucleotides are TGTGCCTGGAGCTCCGGGACAGGGATTGAAGCTTTCTTT. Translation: CAWSSGTGIEAFF.

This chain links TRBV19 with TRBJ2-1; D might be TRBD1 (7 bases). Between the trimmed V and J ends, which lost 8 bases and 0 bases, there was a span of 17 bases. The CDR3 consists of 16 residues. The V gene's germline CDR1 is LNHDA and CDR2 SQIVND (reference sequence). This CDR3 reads CASFGGGKSSYNEQFF. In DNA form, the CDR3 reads TGTGCCAGTTTTGGAGGGGGCAAGAGCTCCTACAATGAGCAGTTCTTC.

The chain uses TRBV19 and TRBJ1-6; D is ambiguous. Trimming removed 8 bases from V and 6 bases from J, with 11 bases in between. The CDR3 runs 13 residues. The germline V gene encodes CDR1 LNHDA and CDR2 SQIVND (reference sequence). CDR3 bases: TGTGCCAGTCGGACTAACAGTAATTCACCCCTCCACTTT. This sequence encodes CASRTNSNSPLHF.

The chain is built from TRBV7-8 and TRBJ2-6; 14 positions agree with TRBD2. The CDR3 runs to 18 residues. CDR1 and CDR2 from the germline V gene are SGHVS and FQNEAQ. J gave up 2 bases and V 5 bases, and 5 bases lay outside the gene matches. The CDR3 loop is CASSRGTSGRTGANVLTF. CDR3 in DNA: TGTGCCAGCAGCAGGGGGACTAGCGGGAGAACTGGGGCCAACGTCCTGACTTTC.

The CDR3 loop is CASSLWSEVGGYTF. The CDR3 DNA follows: TGTGCCAGCAGCTTATGGTCCGAGGTGGGTGGCTACACCTTC. This chain connects TRBV7-9 to TRBJ1-2; no clear D. CDR1 and CDR2 from the germline V gene are SEHNR and FQNEAQ (reference sequence). This CDR3 comprises 14 residues. V was trimmed by 2 bases and J by 7 bases, leaving 14 bases between them.

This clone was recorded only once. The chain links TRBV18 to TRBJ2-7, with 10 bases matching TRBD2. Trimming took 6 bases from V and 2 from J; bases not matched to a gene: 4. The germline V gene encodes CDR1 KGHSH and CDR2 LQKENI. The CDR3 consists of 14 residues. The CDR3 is CASSPSGSPYEQYF. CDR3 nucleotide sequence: TGTGCCAGCTCCCCTAGCGGGAGTCCCTACGAGCAGTACTTC.

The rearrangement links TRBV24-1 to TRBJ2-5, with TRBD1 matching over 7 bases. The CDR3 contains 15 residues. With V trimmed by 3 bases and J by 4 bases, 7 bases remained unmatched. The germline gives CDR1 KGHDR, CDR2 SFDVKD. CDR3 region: CATSDPMDRIETQYF. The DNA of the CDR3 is TGTGCCACCAGTGATCCAATGGACAGGATAGAGACCCAGTACTTC.

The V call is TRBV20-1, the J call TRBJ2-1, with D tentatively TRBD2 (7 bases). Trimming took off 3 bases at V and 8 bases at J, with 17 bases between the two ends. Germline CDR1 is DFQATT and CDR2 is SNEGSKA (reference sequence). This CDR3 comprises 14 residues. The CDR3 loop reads CSASRGGRLDEQFF. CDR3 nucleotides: TGCAGTGCTAGTAGGGGGGGCCGGTTGGATGAGCAGTTCTTC.

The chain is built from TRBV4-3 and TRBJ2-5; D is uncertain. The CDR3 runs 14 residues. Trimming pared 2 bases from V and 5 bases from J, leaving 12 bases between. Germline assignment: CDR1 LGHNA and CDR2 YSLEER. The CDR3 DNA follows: TGCGCCAGCAGCCAAAGGATGGGTTGGGAGACCCAGTACTTC. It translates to CASSQRMGWETQYF.

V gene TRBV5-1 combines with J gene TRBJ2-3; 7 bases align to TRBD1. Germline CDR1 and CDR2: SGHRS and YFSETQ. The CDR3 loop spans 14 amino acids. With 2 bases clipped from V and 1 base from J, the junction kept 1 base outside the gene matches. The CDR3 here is CASSFDRGTDTQYF. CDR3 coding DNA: TGCGCCAGCAGCTTCGACAGGGGCACAGATACGCAGTATTTT. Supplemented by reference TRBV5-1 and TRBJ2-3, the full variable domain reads KAGVTQTPRYLIKTRGQQVTLSCSPISGHRSVSWYQQTPGQGLQFLFEYFSETQRNKGNFPGRFSGRQFSNSRSEMNVSTLELGDSALYLCASSFDRGTDTQYFGPGTRLTVL.

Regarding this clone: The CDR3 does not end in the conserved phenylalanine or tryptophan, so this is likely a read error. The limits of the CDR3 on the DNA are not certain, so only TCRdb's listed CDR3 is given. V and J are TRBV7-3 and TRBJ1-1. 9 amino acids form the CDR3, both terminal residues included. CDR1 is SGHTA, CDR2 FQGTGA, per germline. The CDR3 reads CASSLASLS.

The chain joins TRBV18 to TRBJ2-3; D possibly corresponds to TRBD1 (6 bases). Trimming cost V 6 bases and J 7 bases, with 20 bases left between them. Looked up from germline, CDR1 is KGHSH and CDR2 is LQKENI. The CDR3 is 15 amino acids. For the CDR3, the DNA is TGTGCCAGCTCCCCCAGGTTGTCAGGGGCGCATACGCAGTATTTT. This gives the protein CASSPRLSGAHTQYF.